Sequencing of this TCR beta chain was carried out in a study of T cells expressing NK-cell markers. Whole-study context: From sorted CD3+CD56+NKG2C+, CD3+CD56+NKG2C- and CD3+CD56-NKG2C+ T cells came the TCR beta repertoires. Study observations and caveats: Whether expanded NKG2C+ T cell clones were HCMV-specific remained unclear.

Of note for this clonotype: The antigen is unknown.

TCRdb reprocessed the 5' RACE reads, with one entry per CDR3 protein and no DNA. The repertoire table contains under 200,000 distinct CDR3 sequences. The length of the CDR3 is 16 residues. Germline values: CDR1 MGHRA, CDR2 YSYEKL. Sequencing was performed on blood T cells: a sorted CD56 or NKG2C T cell subset, CD4+ or CD8+ T cells, or bulk PBMC T cells (not recorded which). The rearrangement links TRBV4-1 to TRBJ2-2; the D call of TRBD1 rests on TCRdb alone, since no DNA is present to check it. The receptor comes from a woman between 18 and 75 years old in good health. CDR3 protein: CASSQVDMGFAGELFF.